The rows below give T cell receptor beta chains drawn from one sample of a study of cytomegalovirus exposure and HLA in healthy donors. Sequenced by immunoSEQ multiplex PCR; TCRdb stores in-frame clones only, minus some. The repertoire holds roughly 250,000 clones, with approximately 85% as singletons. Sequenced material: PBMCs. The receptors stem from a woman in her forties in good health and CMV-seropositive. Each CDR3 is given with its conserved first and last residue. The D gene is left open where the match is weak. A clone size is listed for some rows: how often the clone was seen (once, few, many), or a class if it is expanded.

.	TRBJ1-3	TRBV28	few	TGTGCCAGCAGTTCTGGACAGACCTCTGGAAACACCATATATTTT	CASSSGQTSGNTIYF
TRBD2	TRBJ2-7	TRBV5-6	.	TGTGCCAGCAGCCCCCGGGCGCTAGCGGGAGATTTCTACGAGCAGTACTTC	CASSPRALAGDFYEQYF
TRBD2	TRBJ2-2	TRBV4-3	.	TGCGCCAGCAGCCAAGATGGGGAGGGAGGAAAACGCGGGGAGCTGTTTTTT	CASSQDGEGGKRGELFF
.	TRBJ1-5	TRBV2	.	TGTGCCAGCAGTAAAGGACAGTATAGCAATCAGCCCCAGCATTTT	CASSKGQYSNQPQHF
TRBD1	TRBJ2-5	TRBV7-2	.	TGTGCCAGCAGCCGGGACAGCCAAGAGACCCAGTACTTC	CASSRDSQETQYF
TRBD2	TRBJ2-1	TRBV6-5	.	TGTGCCAGCAGTGATAGCGGGAATGAGCAGTTCTTC	CASSDSGNEQFF
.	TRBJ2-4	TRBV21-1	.	TGTGCCAGCAGCAAACAGCGGGAGTCCGGAAACATTCAGTACTTC	CASSKQRESGNIQYF
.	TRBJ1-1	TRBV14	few	TGTGCCAGCAGCCGTGGGACTAACACTGAAGCTTTCTTT	CASSRGTNTEAFF
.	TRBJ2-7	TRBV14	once	TGTGCCAGCAGATGGCGTCGGGTGACCTCTAATTACGAGCAGTACTTC	CASRWRRVTSNYEQYF
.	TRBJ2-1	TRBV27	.	TGTGCCAGCTCCCCTGCCTCGACTAGGCTGTTCTTC	CASSPASTRLFF
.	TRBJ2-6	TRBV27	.	TGTGCCAGCAGCCAGCAGGGGCCTGGGGCCAACGTCCTGACTTTC	CASSQQGPGANVLTF
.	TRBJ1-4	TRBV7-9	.	TGTGCCAGCAGCTTAGAGGGGACACCATATGAAAAACTGTTTTTT	CASSLEGTPYEKLFF
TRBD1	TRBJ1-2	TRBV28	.	TGTGCCAGCAGGGACAGGGTAGGCTATGGCTACACCTTC	CASRDRVGYGYTF
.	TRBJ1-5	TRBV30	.	TGTGCCTGGAGTGTGCTGGAGGGGCGGGGTGGTCAGCCCCAGCATTTT	CAWSVLEGRGGQPQHF
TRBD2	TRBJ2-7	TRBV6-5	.	TGTGCCAGCAGCTACGGGGGGACCTACGAGCAGTACTTC	CASSYGGTYEQYF
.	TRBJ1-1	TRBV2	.	TGTGCCAGCAGTGGGGGGACAACTCTAGTGACTGAAGCTTTCTTT	CASSGGTTLVTEAFF
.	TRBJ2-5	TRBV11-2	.	TGTGCCAGCAGCTTAGGGACAGAGGAAGAGACCCAGTACTTC	CASSLGTEEETQYF